The rows below give T cell receptor beta chains drawn from one sample of a study of regulatory T cells in long-lasting Graves disease. TCRdb ran MiXCR on the multiplex PCR reads and lists one entry per CDR3 protein. This sample has 550,000 or so distinct CDR3 sequences, with 9.5% to 15% found just once. This sample was also put to use in a study of T cells in Graves' hyperthyroidism and ophthalmopathy.

The specimen comprised peripheral blood mononuclear cells (PBMCs), sampled at new diagnosis, from a patient treated with antithyroid drugs. The receptors here all came from a woman between 25 and 40 years old with Graves disease. CDR3s include the opening cysteine and the closing phenylalanine or tryptophan. A D gene is named only where the DNA matches it firmly. Rows may omit the clone size; those that give it use once, few, many or a size class.

TRBJ1-2 many TRBV6-1 TRBD1 CASSEFLGQPGDGYTF TGTGCCAGCAGTGAGTTTCTGGGACAGCCAGGCGATGGCTACACCTTC
TRBJ2-5 . TRBV28 . CASISVGGEATERETQYF TGTGCCAGCATCTCAGTAGGTGGCGAAGCAACAGAACGAGAGACCCAGTACTTC
TRBJ2-6 many TRBV7-9 . CASSFTGKVDSGANVLTF TGTGCCAGCAGCTTTACAGGGAAGGTTGACTCTGGGGCCAACGTCCTGACTTTC
TRBJ2-7 few TRBV7-2 . CASSGKGMGLSEQYF TGTGCCAGCAGCGGGAAGGGGATGGGGCTTAGCGAGCAGTACTTC
TRBJ1-5 many TRBV28 . CASSSYRDLRGPQHF TGTGCCAGCAGTTCCTACCGGGACCTACGGGGCCCCCAGCATTTT
TRBJ1-3 many TRBV30 . CATSGNLGNTIYF TGTGCCACATCCGGGAACTTAGGAAACACCATATATTTT
TRBJ2-7 . TRBV2 . CASSDPADISSYEQYF TGTGCCAGCAGTGACCCTGCCGACATCAGCTCCTACGAGCAGTACTTC
TRBJ1-2 many TRBV7-3 TRBD1 CASSLGDRAPNYGYTF TGTGCCAGCAGCTTAGGGGACAGGGCCCCTAACTATGGCTACACCTTC
TRBJ1-1 many TRBV30 . CAWSVLKGSAEAFF TGTGCCTGGAGTGTACTTAAGGGCTCGGCTGAAGCTTTCTTT
TRBJ1-1 many TRBV5-5 . CASSLAPQPPNTEAFF TGTGCCAGCAGCCTTGCCCCGCAACCACCGAACACTGAAGCTTTCTTT
TRBJ1-2 . TRBV12-3/TRBV12-4 TRBD1 CASSWGTGAGGYTF TGTGCCAGCAGTTGGGGCACAGGGGCTGGAGGCTACACCTTC
TRBJ1-3 . TRBV3-1 . CASSQFEGYGNTIYF TGTGCCAGCAGCCAGTTCGAAGGTTACGGAAACACCATATATTTT
TRBJ1-2 few TRBV29-1 . CSVETTGAGYTF TGCAGCGTTGAAACGACGGGGGCTGGCTACACCTTC
TRBJ2-3 many TRBV15 . CATSRDQGGGGTDTQYF TGTGCCACCAGCAGAGATCAAGGCGGAGGTGGCACAGATACGCAGTATTTT
TRBJ2-2 few TRBV5-8 . CASSLEVGPTGELFF TGTGCCAGCAGCTTGGAGGTGGGGCCCACCGGGGAGCTGTTTTTT
TRBJ1-5 many TRBV27 . CASSFTGTNQPQHF TGTGCCAGCAGTTTCACGGGGACCAATCAGCCCCAGCATTTT
TRBJ1-2 few TRBV7-9 . CASSLVVPGRGYTF TGTGCCAGCAGCTTAGTGGTCCCGGGGAGGGGCTACACCTTC
TRBJ2-7 many TRBV7-2 . CASSSTTTYEQYF TGTGCCAGCAGCTCGACGACTACCTACGAGCAGTACTTC
TRBJ2-7 many TRBV11-2 TRBD2 CASSSRAGGSHEQYF TGTGCCAGCAGCTCCAGAGCGGGAGGGTCCCACGAGCAGTACTTC
TRBJ2-2 . TRBV4-1 TRBD2 CASSQWSGRAITGELFF TGCGCCAGCAGCCAATGGAGCGGGAGGGCCATCACCGGGGAGCTGTTTTTT
TRBJ2-1 . TRBV10-1 . CASSVEREQFF TGCGCCAGCAGTGTCGAGCGGGAGCAGTTCTTC
TRBJ2-2 once TRBV27 TRBD1 CASSVRGRDTGELFF TGTGCCAGCAGTGTCAGGGGGCGTGACACCGGGGAGCTGTTTTTT